What follows describes a single TCR beta chain. The data belong to a study of blood T cell repertoires in COVID-19. Measured with immunoSEQ multiplex PCR; TCRdb has only the in-frame clones, and not every one. This sample carries roughly 200,000 clones, 85% to 90% of them seen once, and the ten largest clones take 3% to 3.5%. This CDR3 comprises 16 residues. Germline loops: CDR1 MNHEY, CDR2 SVGAGI. Trimming stripped 0 bases from V and 1 base from J, with 11 bases between. The clonotype originates from a man in his 60s with acute or convalescent COVID-19. The genes are TRBV6-5 and TRBJ2-3; D remains unclear. Specimen: peripheral blood. CDR3 amino acids: CASSYSNSRRTDTQYF. The CDR3 DNA sequence: TGTGCCAGCAGTTACTCGAATTCGCGGCGCACAGATACGCAGTATTTT.